This T cell receptor (beta chain) came from a study of T cell changes during pregnancy in multiple sclerosis. Measured with immunoSEQ multiplex PCR; TCRdb has only the in-frame clones, and not every one. The top ten hold 1.2% of the sample, which has around 39,000 clones, 88% seen once. The sequence came from a female donor with multiple sclerosis, enrolled in a pregnancy study. The sample here was CD4+ T cells from peripheral blood mononuclear cells, taken before pregnancy.

CDR3 DNA: TGCGCCAGCAGCTCTTCGGGAGCGACCACAGATACGCAGTATTTT. Protein product: CASSSSGATTDTQYF. The chain recombines TRBV5-1 with TRBJ2-3; D perhaps matches TRBD2 (6 bases). The CDR3 runs to 15 residues. V shed 3 bases and J shed 2 bases, with 13 bases lying between them. Germline V gives CDR1 SGHRS, CDR2 YFSETQ.